One and the same sample provided the 32 T cell receptor beta chains below, sequenced in a study of a mutant IDH1 vaccine in newly diagnosed glioma. The protocol was immunoSEQ multiplex PCR, while the TCRdb copy is restricted to in-frame clones and leaves out a portion. The sample comprises about 55,000 clones, about four fifths of which are singletons, and more than 5% rests with the top ten. The time point is: week 23, last vaccination. The vaccine gave 300 ug of a 20-mer mutant IDH1 peptide subcutaneously per dose. No antigen is known for these receptors. Sequenced material: PBMCs, taken from a glioma patient whose treatment included an IDH1 peptide vaccine. All receptors come from a man between 35 and 55 years old with glioma.

CDR3 DNA sequence: TGTGCCAGCAGTTTACTAACAAGGAACACCGGGGAGCTGTTTTTT. Translated, it gives CASSLLTRNTGELFF. This chain joins TRBV27 and TRBJ2-2, with D hard to call. Germline CDR1 reads MNHEY; CDR2 reads SMNVEV (reference sequence). The CDR3 spans 15 residues. The V gene lost 2 bases and the J gene lost 1 base, with 8 bases spanning the gap.

In its sample, this clone was seen once. V and J are TRBV6-5 and TRBJ1-4, with TRBD1 matching over 9 bases. The CDR3 extends over 14 amino acids. Germline V lookup: CDR1 MNHEY, CDR2 SVGAGI. The trim removed 6 bases at V and 5 bases at J, leaving 4 bases unmatched. The CDR3 DNA is TGTGCCAGCAGGACGGACAGGGGAAATGAAAAACTGTTTTTT. Its translation: CASRTDRGNEKLFF.

The CDR3 sequence: CASSLRDRVTAYGYTF. The CDR3 coding sequence is TGTGCCAGCAGCTTAAGGGACAGGGTCACCGCCTATGGCTACACCTTC. The chain recombines TRBV13 with TRBJ1-2, with TRBD1 matching over 9 bases. CDR3 length equals 16 residues. V shed 2 bases, J shed 4 bases, and the junction held 8 bases outside the gene matches. The germline V gene encodes CDR1 PRHDT and CDR2 FYEKMQ (reference sequence).

The rearrangement uses TRBV4-2 and TRBJ1-4, with a weak D call TRBD1 (5 bases). Trimming took 3 bases from V and 7 from J, leaving 18 bases between them. Germline CDR1 is LGHNA and CDR2 is YNFKEQ. This CDR3 region has 16 residues. CDR3 coding DNA: TGTGCCAGCAGCCAGGGCGGGGTGGGGACGGGTGAAAAACTGTTTTTT. Translated: CASSQGGVGTGEKLFF.

The chain employs TRBV10-1 and TRBJ2-2; 8 bases agree with TRBD1. Germline-derived CDR1 and CDR2 are WNHNN and SYGVQD (reference sequence). The CDR3 contains 16 residues. V was pared by 3 bases and J by 7 bases, with 10 bases of the junction left unmatched. CDR3 nucleotide sequence: TGCGCCAGCAGTGATGGTACAGGGGGATCGGTCGGGGAGCTGTTTTTT. It is translated as CASSDGTGGSVGELFF.

The V and J genes are TRBV18 and TRBJ1-1, with unresolved D. The CDR3 sequence is 13 residues long. Germline lookup yields CDR1 KGHSH and CDR2 LQKENI. V was clipped by 1 base and J by 5 bases, with 8 bases between them. The CDR3 DNA is TGTGCCAGCTCACCACGAGGTGAGACTGAAGCTTTCTTT. Its protein product is CASSPRGETEAFF.

This clone was found a few times. V gene TRBV2 combines with J gene TRBJ2-1, with 10 bases lining up with TRBD2. Germline assignment: CDR1 SNHLY and CDR2 FYNNEI. There are 14 residues in the CDR3. With V trimmed by 8 bases and J by 6 bases, 7 bases remained unmatched. The chain's CDR3 is CASQGSGGPNEQFF. CDR3 coding DNA: TGTGCCAGCCAAGGTAGCGGGGGGCCCAATGAGCAGTTCTTC.

This chain uses TRBV29-1 with TRBJ2-5, with TRBD2 matching 10 bases. The CDR3 loop spans 13 amino acids. The J segment lost 5 bases and the V segment lost 7 bases, leaving 7 bases of the junction unmatched. Germline values: CDR1 SQVTM, CDR2 ANQGSEA. CDR3 in DNA: TGCAGCGGTCTAGCGGGGGCGTCGGAGACCCAGTACTTC. It yields the protein CSGLAGASETQYF.

This clone occurred a few times. This rearrangement joins TRBV4-1 to TRBJ1-4; D is ambiguous. V was cut by 4 bases and J by 11 bases, with 8 bases left in between. The CDR3 sequence is 11 residues long. Germline V gene data show CDR1 as MGHRA and CDR2 as YSYEKL. Here the CDR3 DNA reads TGCGCCAGCAGCCCAAATAGGAAACTGTTTTTT. This codes for CASSPNRKLFF.

This sequence joins TRBV4-2 and TRBJ2-1; TRBD1 matches at 7 bases. The CDR3 totals 16 residues. Germline CDR1 and CDR2: LGHNA and YNFKEQ. V gave up 0 bases and J gave up 1 base; unmatched junction bases: 3. CDR3 in DNA: TGTGCCAGCAGCCAAGATCCGACAGGGTCCTACAATGAGCAGTTCTTC. Protein sequence: CASSQDPTGSYNEQFF.

The V and J genes are TRBV18 and TRBJ2-1; D ambiguous. Trimming pared 2 bases from V and 8 bases from J, leaving 16 bases between. The CDR3 is 15 residues long. The germline V gene encodes CDR1 KGHSH and CDR2 LQKENI. Here the CDR3 reads CASSPRSWEQDEQFF. As DNA, the CDR3 is TGTGCCAGCTCACCAAGAAGTTGGGAACAAGATGAGCAGTTCTTC.

The V gene is TRBV5-4, the J gene TRBJ1-4, with D tentatively TRBD1 (6 bases). Looked up from germline, CDR1 is SGHNT and CDR2 is YYREEE (reference sequence). The CDR3 runs 14 residues. The V end lost 2 bases, the J end lost 5 bases, and 10 bases lay between the germline ends. CDR3 amino acids: CASSLGTPNEKLFF. The CDR3 nucleotides read TGTGCCAGCAGCTTAGGGACACCAAATGAAAAACTGTTTTTT.

The gene calls are TRBV6-6 and TRBJ1-1; D may be TRBD1 (5 bases). The CDR3 covers 16 residues. Germline CDR1 MNHNY, CDR2 SVGAGI (reference sequence). The ends were cut back, 2 bases at V and 0 bases at J, with 13 bases in the middle. The CDR3 DNA reads as TGTGCCAGCAGTTACCCGGCACAGGTCATGAACACTGAAGCTTTCTTT. Encoded protein: CASSYPAQVMNTEAFF.

The V call is TRBV6-6, the J call TRBJ1-1; 8 bases line up with TRBD1. The CDR3 extends over 14 amino acids. In germline, CDR1 is MNHNY, CDR2 SVGAGI (reference sequence). J lost 1 base, V lost 6 bases, and 4 bases had no gene match. CDR3 coding DNA: TGTGCCAGCAGGACTGACAGGGGGAACACTGAAGCTTTCTTT. Translated: CASRTDRGNTEAFF.

V usage is TRBV5-5 and J usage is TRBJ2-3; 9 bases agree with TRBD2. CDR1 SGHKS and CDR2 YYEKEE come from the germline V gene (reference sequence). The V gene end was trimmed by 4 bases and the J gene end by 5 bases; junction bases not matched to a gene: 17. The CDR3 covers 18 residues. This chain's CDR3 is CASSPSGAGVGIRDTQYF. Here the CDR3 DNA reads TGTGCCAGCAGCCCTAGCGGGGCGGGGGTCGGGATCAGAGATACGCAGTATTTT.

V and J are TRBV19 and TRBJ1-4; 10 positions agree with TRBD1. In germline, CDR1 is LNHDA, CDR2 SQIVND (reference sequence). The CDR3 has 15 residues. The J segment lost 2 bases and the V segment lost 5 bases, leaving 2 bases of the junction unmatched. The CDR3 DNA is TGTGCCAGTAGTCGACAGGGGGCGACTAATGAAAAACTGTTTTTT. As protein: CASSRQGATNEKLFF.

This clone appeared a few times. In nucleotides, the CDR3 is TGTGCCAGCAGCGCTAGCTCCTACAATGAGCAGTTCTTC. The encoded protein is CASSASSYNEQFF. This chain joins TRBV7-2 and TRBJ2-1; D remains unclear. Trimming shortened V by 5 bases and J by 0 bases, and 5 bases separated the two germline ends. CDR3 size: 13 residues. The germline gives CDR1 SGHTA, CDR2 FQGNSA.

The chain employs TRBV6-5 and TRBJ2-3, with 8 bases identical to TRBD1. Germline V gene sequence: CDR1 MNHEY, CDR2 SVGAGI. CDR3 size: 15 residues. The J segment lost 11 bases and the V segment lost 6 bases, leaving 16 bases of the junction unmatched. CDR3 in amino acids: CASSPDRGSQIRQYF. CDR3 bases: TGTGCCAGCAGCCCCGACAGGGGATCACAGATAAGGCAGTATTTT.

This sequence joins TRBV14 and TRBJ2-3, with D tentatively TRBD1 or TRBD2 (5 bases each). The CDR3 spans 17 residues. Germline V gives CDR1 SGHDN, CDR2 FVKESK. Trimming stripped 0 bases from V and 0 bases from J, with 13 bases between. The CDR3 loop reads CASSQERKGPSTDTQYF. CDR3 DNA sequence: TGTGCCAGCAGCCAAGAAAGAAAGGGACCGAGCACAGATACGCAGTATTTT.

This chain joins TRBV9 and TRBJ2-7; possibly TRBD2 for D (6 bases). The germline CDR1 and CDR2 sequences are SGDLS and YYNGEE. The CDR3 loop spans 15 amino acids. With 0 bases removed from V and 4 bases from J, the gap between germline ends came to 14 bases. For the CDR3, the DNA is TGTGCCAGCAGCGTAGCCGCGGGACGACAATACGAGCAGTACTTC. The encoded protein is CASSVAAGRQYEQYF.

This clone has more than one count but fewer than ten. The V call is TRBV11-2, the J call TRBJ1-2; 7 bases align to TRBD1. J was trimmed by 7 bases and V by 0 bases; bases with no gene match: 8. Germline CDR1 reads SGHAT; CDR2 reads FQNNGV. This CDR3 is 15 amino acids long. The CDR3 spells CASSLEGRGDSGYTF. CDR3 DNA sequence: TGTGCCAGCAGCTTAGAAGGCAGGGGGGATAGTGGCTACACCTTC.

The genes are TRBV5-1 and TRBJ2-1; possibly TRBD1 for D (6 bases). Per the germline V gene, CDR1 is SGHRS and CDR2 is YFSETQ. The CDR3 is 15 amino acids. V lost 5 bases, J lost 4 bases, and 16 bases lay in between. In DNA form, the CDR3 reads TGCGCCAGCAGTTTTCCAGGGGAACTATACAATGAGCAGTTCTTC. It translates to CASSFPGELYNEQFF.

The chain couples TRBV4-2 to TRBJ1-3; 7 bases match TRBD1. V dropped 0 bases and J dropped 5; count of bases not matched to a gene: 7. This CDR3 is 16 amino acids long. Germline lookup yields CDR1 LGHNA and CDR2 YNFKEQ. CDR3 in amino acids: CASSQDSGGSRNTIYF. CDR3 DNA sequence: TGTGCCAGCAGCCAAGATTCAGGGGGAAGTAGAAACACCATATATTTT.

This sequence joins TRBV15 and TRBJ1-5, with no clear D. V lost 5 bases to trimming and J lost 6 bases, with 17 bases between them. Germline CDR1 is LNHNV and CDR2 is YYDKDF (reference sequence). The CDR3 runs 15 residues. The CDR3: CATSVFEGGRQPQHF. The CDR3 region has the DNA TGTGCCACCAGCGTCTTTGAGGGCGGGCGTCAGCCCCAGCATTTT.

J is TRBJ1-2 and V is TRBV6-5, with TRBD1 matching 8 bases. Per the germline V gene, CDR1 is MNHEY and CDR2 is SVGAGI. The CDR3 contains 15 residues. The J segment lost 4 bases and the V segment lost 2 bases, leaving 6 bases of the junction unmatched. Here the CDR3 reads CASSYAQGAAYGYTF. As DNA, the CDR3 is TGTGCCAGCAGTTACGCTCAGGGGGCAGCCTATGGCTACACCTTC.

The V call is TRBV2, the J call TRBJ2-5, with TRBD2 matching 13 bases. This CDR3 is 15 amino acids long. V gave up 8 bases and J gave up 4 bases; unmatched junction bases: 7. Germline CDR1 is SNHLY and CDR2 is FYNNEI. The CDR3 loop is CASLTSGGAAETQYF. The DNA of the CDR3 is TGTGCCAGCCTTACTAGCGGGGGGGCCGCAGAGACCCAGTACTTC. The full variable domain, with the rest looked up from reference TRBV2 and TRBJ2-5, is EPEVTQTPSHQVTQMGQEVILRCVPISNHLYFYWYRQILGQKVEFLVSFYNNEISEKSEIFDDQFSVERPDGSNFTLKIRSTKLEDSAMYFCASLTSGGAAETQYFGPGTRLLVL.

The chain joins TRBV6-1 to TRBJ1-1, with 8 bases that match TRBD1. V was clipped by 3 bases and J by 5 bases; unmatched bases: 11. Germline V CDR1 and CDR2: MNHNS, SASEGT. The CDR3 loop spans 16 amino acids. DNA of the CDR3: TGTGCCAGCAGTGAGGAAACAACAGGGGGTAAGACTGAAGCTTTCTTT. Encoded protein: CASSEETTGGKTEAFF.

The chain links TRBV19 to TRBJ2-2, with TRBD1 matching over 7 bases. The CDR3 totals 16 residues. From germline, CDR1 is LNHDA and CDR2 SQIVND (reference sequence). Trimming removed 5 bases from V and 5 bases from J; junction bases left unmatched: 11. The CDR3 DNA follows: TGTGCCAGTAGTCGTCGGGACAGCCCGGGGACCGGGGAGCTGTTTTTT. Its translation is CASSRRDSPGTGELFF.

This clone was found a few times. V is TRBV23-1 and J is TRBJ1-1; D ambiguous. TRBV23-1 has ORF status, its function being uncertain. The CDR3 covers 16 residues. Trimming took 2 bases from V and 0 from J, leaving 13 bases between them. This CDR3 is CASSQVVRAMNTEAFF. CDR3 sequence (DNA): TGCGCCAGCAGTCAAGTCGTACGGGCCATGAACACTGAAGCTTTCTTT.

The genes are TRBV7-9 and TRBJ1-5, with D unresolved. Trimming left V 1 base short and J 9 bases short, with 16 bases between. The CDR3 loop spans 15 amino acids. Germline V lookup: CDR1 SEHNR, CDR2 FQNEAQ (reference sequence). CDR3 residues: CASSLGGLSNTPQHF. In DNA form, the CDR3 reads TGTGCCAGCAGCTTAGGAGGACTGAGTAATACGCCCCAGCATTTT.

This chain connects TRBV6-5 to TRBJ2-2, with D possibly called TRBD1 or TRBD2 (5 bases each). Germline assignment: CDR1 MNHEY and CDR2 SVGAGI. This CDR3 comprises 13 residues. The V and J ends lost 6 bases and 6 bases respectively, with 11 bases between them. CDR3 sequence: CASRRDVAGELFF. The CDR3 coding sequence is TGTGCCAGCAGACGGGACGTCGCCGGGGAGCTGTTTTTT.

The chain employs TRBV2 and TRBJ2-3, with 8 bases identical to TRBD1. Losses at the gene ends were 8 bases for V and 4 bases for J; bases not matched to a gene: 11. This CDR3 has 15 amino acids. Germline V gives CDR1 SNHLY, CDR2 FYNNEI. The CDR3 sequence: CASQTGQVIPDTQYF. CDR3 nucleotide sequence: TGTGCCAGCCAAACGGGACAGGTGATTCCAGATACGCAGTATTTT.